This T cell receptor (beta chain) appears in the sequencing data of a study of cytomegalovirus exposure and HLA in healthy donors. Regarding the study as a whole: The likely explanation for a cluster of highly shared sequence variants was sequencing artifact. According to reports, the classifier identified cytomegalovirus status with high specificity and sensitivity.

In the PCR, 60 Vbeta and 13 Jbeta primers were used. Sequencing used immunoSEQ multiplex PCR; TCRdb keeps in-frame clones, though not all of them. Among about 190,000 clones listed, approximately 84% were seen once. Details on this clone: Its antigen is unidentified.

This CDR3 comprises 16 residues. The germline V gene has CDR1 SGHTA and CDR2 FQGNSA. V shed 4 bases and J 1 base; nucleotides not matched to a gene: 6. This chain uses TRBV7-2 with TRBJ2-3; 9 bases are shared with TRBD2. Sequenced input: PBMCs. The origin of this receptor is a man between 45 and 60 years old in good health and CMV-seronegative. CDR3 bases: TGTGCCAGCAGCTACCCCCAGCGGGGGGGCACAGATACGCAGTATTTT. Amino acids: CASSYPQRGGTDTQYF.